A single sample is the source of the 15 T cell receptor beta chains below, sequenced in a study of T cells after yellow fever vaccination. TCRdb passed the 5' RACE reads through MiXCR, listing each CDR3 protein once. Of approximately 340,000 distinct CDR3 sequences listed, about 8.7% were seen once; the top ten hold about a sixth. The specimen comprised PBMCs, sampled on the day of the first yellow fever vaccination. These receptors came from a man younger than 35 who received the YFV17D yellow fever vaccine.

This clonotype occurred a few times. The J gene is TRBJ2-2, the V gene TRBV4-1, with a possible D match to TRBD1 (5 bases). From germline, CDR1 is MGHRA and CDR2 YSYEKL. V was cut by 5 bases and J by 4 bases, with 17 bases left in between. This CDR3 contains 16 residues. This CDR3 reads CASSVVGQGRTGELFF. The DNA of the CDR3 is TGCGCCAGCAGCGTTGTTGGGCAGGGTCGCACCGGGGAGCTGTTTTTT.

With regard to this clonotype: An end of the junction differs from the germline gene, which may be a read error. The chain links TRBV2 to TRBJ2-3; 16 nucleotides align to TRBD2. The CDR3 spans 18 residues. Germline CDR1 and CDR2: SNHLY and FYNNEI. Here the CDR3 reads CACSLWAGLAGGPDTQYF. As DNA, the CDR3 is TGTGCCTGCAGCCTTTGGGCGGGACTAGCGGGGGGGCCAGATACGCAGTATTTT.

The chain recombines TRBV4-1 with TRBJ1-6; unclear D gene. Trimming pared 3 bases from V and 5 bases from J, leaving 11 bases between. Germline values: CDR1 MGHRA, CDR2 YSYEKL. The length of the CDR3 is 15 residues. Here the CDR3 reads CASSHFRFDNSPLHF. In DNA, the CDR3 is TGCGCCAGCAGCCATTTTCGGTTTGATAATTCACCCCTCCACTTT.

This clonotype has just a few counts. In DNA form, the CDR3 reads TGCAGTGCCCCGACCCCATCGAGCACAGATACGCAGTATTTT. Encoded protein: CSAPTPSSTDTQYF. The V gene is TRBV20-1, the J gene TRBJ2-3; D gene unclear. The CDR3 loop spans 14 amino acids. Trimming pared 6 bases from V and 0 bases from J, leaving 13 bases between. CDR1 and CDR2 (germline): DFQATT, SNEGSKA (reference sequence).

At least ten counts were recorded for this clonotype. The rearrangement uses TRBV5-1 and TRBJ2-1; D is uncertain. The CDR3 has 12 amino acids. The germline V gene has CDR1 SGHRS and CDR2 YFSETQ. V was clipped by 0 bases and J by 8 bases, with 6 bases between them. In DNA form, the CDR3 reads TGCGCCAGCAGCTTGGGTATCGATGAGCAGTTCTTC. It translates to CASSLGIDEQFF.

This clonotype was found many times. V gene TRBV7-3 combines with J gene TRBJ2-2, with D possibly matching TRBD1 (5 bases). This CDR3 region has 17 residues. Trimming pared 5 bases from V and 7 bases from J, leaving 23 bases between. CDR1 SGHTA and CDR2 FQGTGA come from the germline V gene. The CDR3: CASSPKLKPRGLGELFF. CDR3 coding DNA: TGTGCCAGCAGCCCCAAACTAAAGCCAAGGGGCCTCGGGGAGCTGTTTTTT.

The chain couples TRBV4-1 to TRBJ1-1, with D unclear. Germline CDR1 and CDR2: MGHRA and YSYEKL. The CDR3 length is 14 residues. V lost 1 base and J lost 10, with 16 bases in between. CDR3 coding DNA: TGCGCCAGCAGCCAAGTTCTTGTCGGACGGAGAGCTTTCTTT. It yields the protein CASSQVLVGRRAFF.

This clonotype was recorded a few times. The V call is TRBV5-6, the J call TRBJ2-5; 7 positions match TRBD1. Germline trimming cut 1 base from V and 4 bases from J; bases unmatched to any gene: 10. The CDR3 runs 16 residues. Germline V gene sequence: CDR1 SGHDT, CDR2 YYEEEE. The CDR3 nucleotides are TGTGCCAGCAGCTTGCTCATTGAGCCAGGGGGAGAGACCCAGTACTTC. Translating it yields CASSLLIEPGGETQYF. The variable domain in full, completed from reference TRBV5-6 and TRBJ2-5, reads DAGVTQSPTHLIKTRGQQVTLRCSPKSGHDTVSWYQQALGQGPQFIFQYYEEEERQRGNFPDRFSGHQFPNYSSELNVNALLLGDSALYLCASSLLIEPGGETQYFGPGTRLLVL.

This clonotype was recorded many times. The J gene is TRBJ2-1, the V gene TRBV6-1, with D possibly matching TRBD1 (5 bases). This CDR3 region has 14 residues. The V end was cut by 6 bases, the J end by 1 base, with 10 bases between. The germline V gene encodes CDR1 MNHNS and CDR2 SASEGT. The CDR3 spells CASSRRESYNEQFF. The CDR3 DNA sequence: TGTGCCAGCAGCCGCAGGGAATCCTACAATGAGCAGTTCTTC.

The chain couples TRBV7-2 to TRBJ2-5; D not resolved. Looked up from germline, CDR1 is SGHTA and CDR2 is FQGNSA. Trimming cost V 5 bases and J 2 bases, with 12 bases left between them. The CDR3 is 14 amino acids. The CDR3 nucleotides read TGTGCCAGCAGCCCCTCCGGGCCTCAAGAGACCCAGTACTTC. The encoded protein is CASSPSGPQETQYF.

This clonotype was seen more than once but under ten times. The genes are TRBV21-1 and TRBJ1-1; the table assigns TRBD1, which was not confirmed against the DNA. TRBV21-1 is a documented pseudogene. The CDR3 length is 14 residues. CDR3 sequence reads: CASSNQGRTTEAFF. The DNA of the CDR3 is TGTGCCAGCAGCAATCAGGGGAGGACCACTGAAGCTTTCTTT.

This clonotype occurred a few times. The V gene is TRBV2, the J gene TRBJ1-3, with D unresolved. V lost 4 bases to trimming and J lost 0 bases, with 7 bases between them. Germline-derived CDR1 and CDR2 are SNHLY and FYNNEI. The CDR3 is 14 residues long. CDR3 sequence: CASSAVLSGNTIYF. The CDR3 region has the DNA TGTGCCAGCAGTGCTGTACTCTCTGGAAACACCATATATTTT.

This clonotype showed up many times. V gene TRBV7-2 combines with J gene TRBJ1-2, with 7 bases that match TRBD1. CDR3 length: 13 amino acids. Germline V lookup: CDR1 SGHTA, CDR2 FQGNSA. The trim removed 1 base at V and 6 bases at J, leaving 2 bases unmatched. Written as DNA, the CDR3 is TGTGCCAGCAGCTTAGACAGGGGTAATGGCTACACCTTC. Translating gives CASSLDRGNGYTF.

This clonotype has just a few counts. This sequence joins TRBV20-1 and TRBJ2-3; D is perhaps TRBD1 (6 bases). Germline V lookup: CDR1 DFQATT, CDR2 SNEGSKA (reference sequence). The CDR3 covers 14 residues. Trimming pared 5 bases from V and 2 bases from J, leaving 14 bases between. This CDR3 is CSALQGVVTDTQYF. As DNA, the CDR3 is TGCAGTGCTCTACAGGGAGTGGTCACAGATACGCAGTATTTT.

Many counts were recorded for this clonotype. The chain carries TRBV10-3 and TRBJ2-1, with a weak D call TRBD1 (6 bases). The V end was cut by 5 bases, the J end by 10 bases, with 15 bases between. The CDR3 contains 13 residues. Per the germline V gene, CDR1 is ENHRY and CDR2 is SYGVKD. CDR3 in amino acids: CAISRQEFQEQFF. In DNA form, the CDR3 reads TGTGCCATCAGTCGACAGGAATTCCAAGAGCAGTTCTTC.